Below, 9 T cell receptor beta chains from the same sample are listed, as sequenced in a study of cytomegalovirus exposure and HLA in healthy donors. It was with 60 Vbeta and 13 Jbeta primers that the PCR ran. Profiled with immunoSEQ multiplex PCR; TCRdb holds only in-frame clones, not every one. The sample records roughly 180,000 clones, roughly 84% being singletons. The sequencing input was PBMCs. These receptors came from a male donor in good health and CMV-seronegative.

This clone was counted between two and nine times. The rearrangement uses TRBV19 and TRBJ1-2; a weak D match, TRBD1 (5 bases). Germline V gene data show CDR1 as LNHDA and CDR2 as SQIVND (reference sequence). With 0 bases removed from V and 3 bases from J, the gap between germline ends came to 17 bases. The CDR3 sequence is 17 residues long. The DNA of the CDR3 is TGTGCCAGTAGTATAGATCCTCCGGGTCTAGGGGACTATGGCTACACCTTC. This sequence encodes CASSIDPPGLGDYGYTF.

This chain links TRBV7-9 with TRBJ1-4; 7 positions agree with TRBD1. The germline gives CDR1 SEHNR, CDR2 FQNEAQ (reference sequence). The CDR3 sequence is 15 residues long. Trimming cost V 5 bases and J 8 bases; bases outside gene matches: 11. CDR3 in amino acids: CASSPRTGRGEKLFF. The CDR3 bases are TGTGCCAGCAGCCCCCGGACAGGCCGGGGGGAAAAACTGTTTTTT.

The chain uses TRBV7-9 and TRBJ2-1; D unresolved. V gave up 3 bases and J gave up 6 bases, with 6 bases separating them. The CDR3 contains 12 residues. CDR1 and CDR2 (germline): SEHNR, FQNEAQ (reference sequence). The CDR3 spells CASSFSLNEQFF. The CDR3 region has the DNA TGTGCCAGCAGCTTCTCCCTCAATGAGCAGTTCTTC.

This clone was found once. V and J are TRBV28 and TRBJ2-1; TRBD2 aligns across 10 bases. J was trimmed by 5 bases and V by 3 bases; bases with no gene match: 16. Germline assignment: CDR1 MDHEN and CDR2 SYDVKM. The CDR3 extends over 19 amino acids. Here the CDR3 DNA reads TGTGCCAGCAGTTTTTTCCCGCTAGCGGGAGTGGGGAGGGACAATGAGCAGTTCTTC. Encoded protein: CASSFFPLAGVGRDNEQFF.

The rearrangement uses TRBV7-6 and TRBJ2-7, with 8 bases fitting TRBD2. Trimming cost V 1 base and J 0 bases; bases outside gene matches: 5. Per the germline V gene, CDR1 is SGHVS and CDR2 is FNYEAQ. The CDR3 is 16 residues long. CDR3 DNA sequence: TGTGCCAGCAGCTTAGGGGCGGGGGGTCGCTCCTACGAGCAGTACTTC. Amino acid sequence: CASSLGAGGRSYEQYF.

This clone was observed once. This chain uses TRBV5-4 with TRBJ2-1; D gene uncertain. The V gene's germline CDR1 is SGHNT and CDR2 YYREEE (reference sequence). V was clipped by 2 bases and J by 4 bases, with 13 bases between them. This CDR3 spans 15 amino acids. Here the CDR3 DNA reads TGTGCCAGCAGCTTAGCATTAAACGAGTACAATGAGCAGTTCTTC. Protein: CASSLALNEYNEQFF.

This chain uses TRBV5-1 with TRBJ2-3; 10 bases line up with TRBD2. V trimming: 0 bases; J trimming: 4 bases; junction bases outside the gene matches: 2. Looked up from germline, CDR1 is SGHRS and CDR2 is YFSETQ. CDR3 length: 15 amino acids. The CDR3 here is CASSLASGSADTQYF. The CDR3 DNA reads as TGCGCCAGCAGCTTGGCTAGCGGGAGTGCAGATACGCAGTATTTT.

The chain joins TRBV27 to TRBJ2-5; 8 bases fit TRBD1. Trimming cost V 4 bases and J 10 bases; bases outside gene matches: 8. The germline V gene has CDR1 MNHEY and CDR2 SMNVEV (reference sequence). The CDR3 is 13 amino acids. The CDR3 DNA sequence: TGTGCCAGCAGTTCCCTAGACAGGGGAGTCCAGTACTTC. Translating it yields CASSSLDRGVQYF.

The chain uses TRBV9 and TRBJ2-3, with TRBD1 as a possible D gene (6 bases). The V end lost 1 base, the J end lost 0 bases, and 24 bases lay between the germline ends. The V gene's germline CDR1 is SGDLS and CDR2 YYNGEE. This CDR3 has 20 residues. The CDR3 loop reads CASSVTIEGRGGSSTDTQYF. The DNA of the CDR3 is TGTGCCAGCAGCGTAACGATCGAGGGGCGAGGGGGTTCTAGCACAGATACGCAGTATTTT.